This T cell receptor beta chain was recorded in a study of early T cells in non-severe SARS-CoV-2 infection. Turning to the study itself: With bulk RNA from unsorted whole blood as input, sequencing yielded unpaired chains.

This clonotype has at least ten counts. Unique molecular identifiers were affixed to single, distinct cDNA molecules. One entry per CDR3 protein results from TCRdb running MiXCR on the 5' RACE reads. The data show some 46,000 distinct CDR3 sequences, with roughly 9.3% seen just once and more than 12% held by the top ten. The clonotype comes from an adult who was a healthcare worker with PCR-confirmed SARS-CoV-2 infection or an uninfected control (not recorded which). Sample: whole blood.

CDR3: CASSKVTGRCQPQHF. The CDR3 region has the DNA TGTGCCAGCAGCAAAGTGACAGGGCGATGTCAGCCCCAGCATTTT. The chain combines TRBV21-1 with TRBJ1-5; TRBD1 is the table's D call and was not checked against the DNA. TRBV21-1 is recorded as a pseudogene. The CDR3 extends over 15 amino acids.